The rows below give T cell receptor beta chains drawn from one sample of a study of blood T cell repertoires in COVID-19. Data came from immunoSEQ multiplex PCR; TCRdb stores just in-frame clones and leaves some out. The data contain tens of thousands of clones, around 90% of them singletons. Source material: peripheral blood. The receptors come from a man aged 70 or older with acute or convalescent COVID-19. The CDR3 runs from the conserved cysteine through the conserved F or W. The D gene is left open where the match is weak. Clone size is shown for a subset of rows, as once, few, many or a class of expanded clone.

>TRBV5-5|TRBD1|once|TRBJ2-1
TGTGCCAGCAGCTTGGGACAGGGGGCGGTCAATGAGCAGTTCTTC
CASSLGQGAVNEQFF
>TRBV3-1/TRBV3-2|NA|NA|TRBJ2-7
TGTGCCAGCAGCCGTCCGGGTGTTAGGTCGGGGGAGCAGTACTTC
CASSRPGVRSGEQYF
>TRBV18|NA|NA|TRBJ1-2
TGTGCCAGCTCACCACCGGCAGGGTTAGGCTACACCTTC
CASSPPAGLGYTF
>TRBV3-1/TRBV3-2|NA|NA|TRBJ2-1
TGTGCCAGCAGCCAGGGGGGGCTAAACGCCTACAATGAGCAGTTCTTC
CASSQGGLNAYNEQFF
>TRBV11-2|NA|NA|TRBJ2-1
TGTGCCAGCAGCTTCGGGGGGCTTGAGCAGTTCTTC
CASSFGGLEQFF
>TRBV25-1|NA|NA|TRBJ1-5
TGTGCCAGCAGTGGAGGAAATCAGCCCCAGCATTTT
CASSGGNQPQHF
>TRBV5-1|NA|NA|TRBJ1-2
TGCGCCAGCAGCTATGAGACAGCGTATGGCTACACCTTC
CASSYETAYGYTF
>TRBV19|NA|once|TRBJ1-6
TGTGCCAGTAGTATAAGGTTTGAGGGATCACCCCTCCACTTT
CASSIRFEGSPLHF
>TRBV3-1/TRBV3-2|TRBD1|NA|TRBJ1-4
TGTGCCAGCACGATCACAGGGGGAGAAAAACTGTTTTTT
CASTITGGEKLFF
>TRBV4-1|NA|NA|TRBJ1-4
TGCGCCAGCAGCCAAGACCTAGGGGCCACTAATGAAAAACTGTTTTTT
CASSQDLGATNEKLFF
>TRBV3-1/TRBV3-2|NA|NA|TRBJ1-4
TGTGCCAGCAGCCAAGATAGGGGCAGGGATGGCCATGAAAAACTGTTTTTT
CASSQDRGRDGHEKLFF
>TRBV4-3|NA|NA|TRBJ1-1
TGCGCCAGCAGCCTCCTGAGCGACACTGAAGCTTTCTTT
CASSLLSDTEAFF
>TRBV18|NA|NA|TRBJ1-5
TGTGCCAGCTCACCTACGGAGGGTCAGCCCCAGCATTTT
CASSPTEGQPQHF
>TRBV5-1|TRBD1|NA|TRBJ1-2
TGCGCCAGCAGCTTTGGGACAGATGTATATGGTGGCTACACCTTC
CASSFGTDVYGGYTF
>TRBV7-8|NA|few|TRBJ1-3
TGTGCCAGCAGCGCAACCGGGAACACCATATATTTT
CASSATGNTIYF
>TRBV5-1|NA|once|TRBJ1-2
TGCGCCAGCAGCCCGGGAGGGGGAAACTATGGCTACACCTTC
CASSPGGGNYGYTF
>TRBV27|TRBD2|NA|TRBJ2-1
TGTGCCAGCAGTCGATTAGCGGGAGTTTCTGCATCGGGGGAGCAGTTCTTC
CASSRLAGVSASGEQFF
>TRBV6-1|NA|NA|TRBJ1-4
TGTGCCAGCAGTGAAGCGGGGAGTTTTAATGAAAAACTGTTTTTT
CASSEAGSFNEKLFF
>TRBV7-2|TRBD1|once|TRBJ1-1
TGTGCCAGCAGCCCCTTCGGACAGGGATTGACCACTGAAGCTTTCTTT
CASSPFGQGLTTEAFF
>TRBV29-1|TRBD1|NA|TRBJ2-1
TGCAGCTACGGACAGGTTGTCGGTGAGCAGTTCTTC
CSYGQVVGEQFF